This T cell receptor beta chain appears in the sequencing data of a study of shared clonotypes between healthy human individuals. TCRdb's copy holds only in-frame clones and misses some; the assay was immunoSEQ multiplex PCR. The table lists 780,000 or so clones, approximately 77% of them singletons. This clone was detected a few times. This CDR3 has 11 amino acids. Trimming shortened V by 6 bases and J by 9 bases, and 12 bases separated the two germline ends. Germline loops: CDR1 MNHEY, CDR2 SVGAGI. This chain joins TRBV6-5 and TRBJ2-7; TRBD1 or TRBD2 may be the D gene (6 bases each). The specimen was memory CD4+ T cells sorted from blood. Specified subset: CD45RA-negative fraction. This receptor was identified in a woman in her thirties in good health. The CDR3 is CASRGEGGQYF. Written as DNA, the CDR3 is TGTGCCAGCAGAGGAGAGGGGGGGCAGTACTTC.